Listed below are T cell receptor beta chains from one sample, sequenced in a study of shared clonotypes between healthy human individuals. TCRdb's copy holds only in-frame clones and misses some; the assay was immunoSEQ multiplex PCR. The sample has around 980,000 clones; approximately 80% are singletons. Input material: memory CD4+ T cells from PBMCs. The receptors were gathered from a man aged 18-30 years in good health. Some clones in this sample may be carry-over from other donors' samples. Each CDR3 is given with its conserved first and last residue. The D gene is left open where the match is weak. A clone size is listed for some rows: how often the clone was seen (once, few, many), or a class if it is expanded.

TRBJ1-2 TRBV7-9 - TRBD1 CASSLWTGIVGGYTF TGTGCCAGCAGCCTTTGGACAGGGATTGTGGGTGGCTACACCTTC
TRBJ2-5 TRBV28 - - CASSLEQGEGTQYF TGTGCCAGCAGTTTAGAACAGGGGGAGGGGACCCAGTACTTC
TRBJ2-3 TRBV6-1 - - CASSVQGFPDTQYF TGTGCCAGCAGTGTCCAGGGATTCCCCGATACGCAGTATTTT
TRBJ2-3 TRBV11-2 - TRBD2 CASSLALAGTDTQYF TGTGCCAGCAGCTTAGCACTAGCGGGCACAGATACGCAGTATTTT
TRBJ2-3 TRBV9 - TRBD1 CASSVRTGSTDTQYF TGTGCCAGCAGCGTGAGGACAGGTAGCACAGATACGCAGTATTTT
TRBJ2-7 TRBV15 - - CATSMKRAPDWEQYF TGTGCCACCAGCATGAAGCGGGCTCCCGACTGGGAGCAGTACTTC
TRBJ2-6 TRBV30 once - CAWSVWGGNVLTF TGTGCCTGGAGTGTGTGGGGTGGGAACGTCCTGACTTTC
TRBJ1-1 TRBV27 - TRBD1 CASRVRDRGPSEAFF TGTGCCAGCAGGGTCCGGGACAGGGGGCCGAGTGAAGCTTTCTTT
TRBJ2-7 TRBV20-1 - - CSASTQYEQYF TGCAGTGCATCAACCCAGTACGAGCAGTACTTC
TRBJ2-7 TRBV10-2 - - CASSESLGEGSYEQYF TGCGCCAGCAGTGAGTCGTTGGGGGAAGGATCCTACGAGCAGTACTTC
TRBJ2-3 TRBV9 - - CASSSRSTTDTQYF TGTGCCAGCAGCTCCCGGTCCACTACAGATACGCAGTATTTT
TRBJ2-1 TRBV6-1 many - CASSGFQGGYNEQFF TGTGCCAGCAGTGGGTTCCAGGGGGGGTACAATGAGCAGTTCTTC
TRBJ2-2 TRBV5-1 - - CASSLGQIDTGELFF TGCGCCAGCAGCTTAGGGCAGATCGACACCGGGGAGCTGTTTTTT
TRBJ2-4 TRBV7-3 - - CASSLGGSLAKNIQYF TGTGCCAGCAGCTTAGGGGGGTCTCTAGCCAAAAACATTCAGTACTTC
TRBJ2-7 TRBV7-2 - TRBD1 CASSRDRLSSYEQYF TGTGCCAGCAGCCGGGACAGGTTGAGCTCCTACGAGCAGTACTTC
TRBJ2-1 TRBV5-6 - - CASSLLRSNEQFF TGTGCCAGCAGCTTGCTGCGGTCCAATGAGCAGTTCTTC
TRBJ2-5 TRBV20-1 - - CSAGPRETQYF TGCAGTGCCGGACCCAGAGAGACCCAGTACTTC
TRBJ2-1 TRBV2 - - CASFAVAVRYNEQFF TGTGCCAGCTTTGCGGTAGCGGTCCGCTACAATGAGCAGTTCTTC
TRBJ2-3 TRBV6-5 - TRBD1 CASRDRGRGTDTQYF TGTGCCAGCAGGGACAGGGGGAGAGGCACAGATACGCAGTATTTT
TRBJ1-5 TRBV4-1 few - CASSLYERDQPQHF TGCGCCAGCAGCCTTTATGAGAGAGATCAGCCCCAGCATTTT
TRBJ1-1 TRBV5-1 - - CASSLEGLTNTEAFF TGCGCCAGCAGCTTGGAAGGACTAACCAACACTGAAGCTTTCTTT
TRBJ2-5 TRBV13 once TRBD1 CASSLERTGPKGTQYF TGTGCCAGCAGCTTAGAGCGGACAGGCCCTAAGGGGACCCAGTACTTC
TRBJ1-1 TRBV28 - TRBD1 CASSGTGRKDTEAFF TGTGCCAGCAGTGGGACAGGGAGGAAGGACACTGAAGCTTTCTTT
TRBJ2-7 TRBV10-2 - TRBD1 CASRTGQGVYEQYF TGCGCCAGCAGGACGGGACAGGGGGTGTACGAGCAGTACTTC